Following are 14 T cell receptor beta chains from one sample sequenced in a study of blood T cell repertoires in COVID-19 (dated by TCRdb to 2018 to 2021). The library relied on the immunoSEQ multiplex PCR assay. TCRdb mirrors the immuneACCESS table, restricted to in-frame sequences. Some clones are absent from its copies; in checked studies, under half trace to an unresolved V gene, and the reason for the others is unknown. The sample records around 89,000 clones, roughly 88% of which are singletons. Together, the top ten hold about 0.51% of the sample. The sequenced sample was peripheral blood. Receptors originate from a man between 60 and 70 years old with acute or convalescent COVID-19.

The chain is built from TRBV9 and TRBJ2-2; tentative D call: TRBD2 (6 bases). V dropped 0 bases and J dropped 4 bases, with 10 bases sitting between them. The germline V gene has CDR1 SGDLS and CDR2 YYNGEE. The CDR3 is 15 amino acids. The CDR3 DNA reads TGTGCCAGCAGCGTAGCCAGCGGGCGCACCGGGGAGCTGTTTTTT. Translation: CASSVASGRTGELFF.

The chain employs TRBV10-3 and TRBJ2-6; 9 bases match TRBD1. The CDR3 length is 16 residues. The germline V gene encodes CDR1 ENHRY and CDR2 SYGVKD. With V trimmed by 11 bases and J by 1 base, 9 bases remained unmatched. CDR3 bases: TGTGCCTCCCGGGACAGGGAATTGTCTGGGGCCAACGTCCTGACTTTC. Its protein is CASRDRELSGANVLTF.

The chain recombines TRBV3-1 (or the pseudogene TRBV3-2) with TRBJ1-6; D perhaps matches TRBD1 (6 bases). V lost 0 bases and J lost 9, with 12 bases in between. Germline V lookup: CDR1 LGHDT, CDR2 YNNKEL (reference sequence). There are 15 residues in the CDR3. The CDR3 loop reads CASSQDWGPSSPLHF. As DNA, the CDR3 is TGTGCCAGCAGCCAAGATTGGGGGCCGAGTTCACCCCTCCACTTT.

The V and J genes are TRBV5-4 and TRBJ1-4; D is perhaps TRBD1 (5 bases). This CDR3 has 14 residues. With 0 bases removed from V and 7 bases from J, the gap between germline ends came to 10 bases. Germline loops: CDR1 SGHNT, CDR2 YYREEE (reference sequence). The CDR3 reads CASSLAGIGEKLFF. The CDR3, as DNA: TGTGCCAGCAGCTTGGCAGGGATCGGTGAAAAACTGTTTTTT.

This sequence joins TRBV30 and TRBJ2-7; the match to TRBD1 covers 7 bases. This CDR3 has 14 amino acids. Losses at the gene ends were 2 bases for V and 3 bases for J; bases not matched to a gene: 7. Germline values: CDR1 GTSNPN, CDR2 SVGIG (reference sequence). The CDR3 nucleotides read TGTGCCTGGAGTCCCTCTAGGACAGGCTACGAGCAGTACTTC. Protein: CAWSPSRTGYEQYF.

The genes are TRBV5-1 and TRBJ1-4; 7 bases line up with TRBD1. Germline assignment: CDR1 SGHRS and CDR2 YFSETQ. The trim removed 4 bases at V and 5 bases at J, leaving 8 bases unmatched. This CDR3 contains 15 residues. The CDR3 nucleotides are TGCGCCAGCAGCACAGGGGCAGGGCTAAATGAAAAACTGTTTTTT. This sequence encodes CASSTGAGLNEKLFF.

The rearrangement uses TRBV24-1 and TRBJ2-1; 10 positions match TRBD2. Germline CDR1 reads KGHDR; CDR2 reads SFDVKD. The CDR3 extends over 16 amino acids. The trim removed 4 bases at V and 4 bases at J, leaving 6 bases unmatched. CDR3 sequence reads: CATSETGTSAYNEQFF. The CDR3 bases are TGTGCCACCAGTGAAACCGGGACTAGCGCATACAATGAGCAGTTCTTC.

A few counts support this clone. This chain uses TRBV7-3 with TRBJ2-3, with D tentatively TRBD1 (5 bases). V shed 5 bases and J shed 2 bases, with 8 bases lying between them. The germline gives CDR1 SGHTA, CDR2 FQGTGA. The CDR3 spans 13 residues. Here the CDR3 reads CASSRQTTDTQYF. The CDR3 bases are TGTGCCAGCAGCAGACAGACCACAGATACGCAGTATTTT.

The chain is built from TRBV5-1 and TRBJ2-6, with D unresolved. The CDR3 sequence is 16 residues long. Trimming pared 0 bases from V and 0 bases from J, leaving 7 bases between. CDR1 SGHRS and CDR2 YFSETQ come from the germline V gene. DNA of the CDR3: TGCGCCAGCAGCTTGGCCATGAGCTCTGGGGCCAACGTCCTGACTTTC. Residues: CASSLAMSSGANVLTF.

This rearrangement joins TRBV14 to TRBJ1-3; D unclear. The CDR3 is 14 amino acids. V was cut by 8 bases and J by 0 bases, with 11 bases left in between. Germline V gives CDR1 SGHDN, CDR2 FVKESK. CDR3 residues: CASSSRSSGNTIYF. CDR3 DNA sequence: TGTGCCAGCTCTTCACGTAGCTCTGGAAACACCATATATTTT.

V gene TRBV7-9 combines with J gene TRBJ2-3; 8 nucleotides line up with TRBD2. Unmatched junction bases numbered 7, after V lost 2 bases and J lost 0 bases. Germline CDR1 SEHNR, CDR2 FQNEAQ (reference sequence). This CDR3 is 17 amino acids long. The DNA of the CDR3 is TGTGCCAGCAGCTTATTACCGAGCGGGGGAAGCACAGATACGCAGTATTTT. Translating it yields CASSLLPSGGSTDTQYF.

The V call is TRBV7-8, the J call TRBJ1-1, with TRBD1 as a possible D gene (6 bases). CDR3 length equals 13 residues. The V and J ends lost 7 bases and 5 bases respectively, with 14 bases between them. From germline, CDR1 is SGHVS and CDR2 FQNEAQ. CDR3 nucleotides: TGTGCCAGCACCTGGGGGGGGCAGACTGAAGCTTTCTTT. Encoded protein: CASTWGGQTEAFF.

The chain recombines TRBV19 with TRBJ1-5; 8 bases line up with TRBD1. CDR3 length: 14 residues. V lost 4 bases to trimming and J lost 5 bases; unmatched junction nucleotides: 4. The V gene's germline CDR1 is LNHDA and CDR2 SQIVND (reference sequence). The CDR3 loop reads CASSTIQGDQPQHF. The CDR3 coding sequence is TGTGCCAGTAGTACTATACAGGGGGATCAGCCCCAGCATTTT.

This chain uses TRBV7-2 with TRBJ1-1; TRBD1 matches at 7 bases. Germline V CDR1 and CDR2: SGHTA, FQGNSA. Germline trimming cut 7 bases from V and 12 bases from J; bases unmatched to any gene: 11. This CDR3 has 12 residues. CDR3 DNA sequence: TGTGCCAGCAAGGGGGCGGGGCTTCGGACTTTCTTT. It encodes CASKGAGLRTFF.